Listed here are 5 T cell receptor beta chains from one sample, sequenced in a study of CD8+ T cells in alopecia areata. Cells that came from pooled cutaneous lymph nodes were sorted using CD4, CD8alpha, NKG2D, NKG2ACE and other markers. Extraction and reverse transcription of RNA yielded cDNA as the sequencing template. The repertoire was sequenced with immunoSEQ multiplex PCR; TCRdb's copy has only in-frame clones and lacks some. The counts give around 300,000 clones, none of them seen only once; 1.2% is held by the top ten. The sample was CD4+ T cells sorted from a lymph node. These receptors all come from a C3H/HeJ mouse with alopecia areata. These mice share the MHC haplotype H2-k.

In this sample, this clone turned up a few times. Gene names denote mouse genes. The read is 4 residues too short to cover the CDR3 end, so that end is filled in from the germline J gene. The chain carries TRBV13-1 and TRBJ2-3; 9 nucleotides align to TRBD1. CDR3 length: 15 residues. Germline CDR1 reads NSHNY; CDR2 reads SYGAGN. Incomplete CDR3 DNA: TGTGCCAGCAGTGCCCCCGGGACAGGGAAAGAA. It encodes CASSAPGTGKE. The complete CDR3 protein is CASSAPGTGKETLYF.

At least ten counts were recorded for this clone. Each gene name is a mouse one. The read falls 4 residues short of the CDR3 end, and the missing part is taken from the germline J gene. The genes are TRBV19 and TRBJ2-5, with 7 positions matching TRBD2. CDR3 length equals 15 residues. Looked up from germline, CDR1 is FNHDT and CDR2 is SITEND (reference sequence). V trimming: 2 bases; J trimming: 2 bases; junction bases outside the gene matches: 5. The part of the CDR3 DNA that was read is TGTGCCAGCAGTATGCCCGGGGGGGGCCAAGAC. Translation gives CASSMPGGGQD. The CDR3 as a whole reads CASSMPGGGQDTQYF.

There are a few counts of this clone. The germline and genes are mouse ones. The read stops 4 residues short of the end of the CDR3; the missing end is completed from the germline J gene. The V gene is TRBV19, the J gene TRBJ2-1, with TRBD2 matching 14 bases. The CDR3 runs to 16 residues. The V gene end was trimmed by 5 bases and the J gene end by 5 bases; junction bases not matched to a gene: 6. Germline CDR1 FNHDT, CDR2 SITEND (reference sequence). The CDR3 spells CASSTGTGGAHAEQFF. The covered CDR3 bases are TGTGCCAGCAGCACCGGGACTGGGGGGGCCCATGCT.

In regard to this clone: The gene names here belong to mouse. The sequenced part of the CDR3 DNA is TGTGCCAGCAGTCGCGCAGGGGAAGCAGAA. Residues: CASSRAGEAE. The CDR3 as a whole reads CASSRAGEAETLYF. The J gene is TRBJ2-3, the V gene TRBV13-1; D possibly corresponds to TRBD1 (6 bases). The read is 4 residues too short to cover the CDR3 end, so that end is filled in from the germline J gene. Germline assignment: CDR1 NSHNY and CDR2 SYGAGN. The CDR3 runs 14 residues. The V end was cut by 4 bases, the J end by 3 bases, with 12 bases between.

This clone was counted a few times. Here the gene names and germline are mouse. Coverage ceases 4 residues before the CDR3 finishes, and the germline J gene fills in the end. This rearrangement joins TRBV14 to TRBJ2-1; 10 bases match TRBD1. The V gene's germline CDR1 is SGHDT and CDR2 FRDEAV. This CDR3 has 15 amino acids. V shed 2 bases and J 5 bases; nucleotides not matched to a gene: 4. CDR3 DNA (partial): TGTGCCAGCAGTTTTTGGGACAGGGGAGATGCT. Protein product: CASSFWDRGDA. The entire CDR3 protein reads CASSFWDRGDAEQFF.